This T cell receptor beta chain was captured by sequencing in a study of T cell repertoires in cytomegalovirus infection. Study background: Indicated by public TCR beta signatures were CMV infection and matching HLA type. Findings and caveats of the study: Within the response measured ex vivo, HLA-C-restricted CMV-specific TCR beta clonotypes were dominant.

A single record per CDR3 protein comes from TCRdb applying MiXCR to the reads. The sample shows 680,000 or so distinct CDR3 sequences, 35% to 45% of them seen only once. In its sample, this clonotype was seen a few times. No antigen is known for it. Trimming shortened V by 7 bases and J by 4 bases, and 7 bases separated the two germline ends. The CDR3 is 11 residues long. Looked up from germline, CDR1 is SGHVS and CDR2 is FQNEAQ. This TCR was recovered from a human donor in good health (CMV status not recorded). Some clones in this sample may be carry-over from other donors' samples. The rearrangement links TRBV7-8 to TRBJ2-5; no clear D gene. Sequenced material: PBMCs. The CDR3 protein is CASTLTETQYF. The CDR3, as DNA: TGTGCCAGCACCCTGACAGAGACCCAGTACTTC.